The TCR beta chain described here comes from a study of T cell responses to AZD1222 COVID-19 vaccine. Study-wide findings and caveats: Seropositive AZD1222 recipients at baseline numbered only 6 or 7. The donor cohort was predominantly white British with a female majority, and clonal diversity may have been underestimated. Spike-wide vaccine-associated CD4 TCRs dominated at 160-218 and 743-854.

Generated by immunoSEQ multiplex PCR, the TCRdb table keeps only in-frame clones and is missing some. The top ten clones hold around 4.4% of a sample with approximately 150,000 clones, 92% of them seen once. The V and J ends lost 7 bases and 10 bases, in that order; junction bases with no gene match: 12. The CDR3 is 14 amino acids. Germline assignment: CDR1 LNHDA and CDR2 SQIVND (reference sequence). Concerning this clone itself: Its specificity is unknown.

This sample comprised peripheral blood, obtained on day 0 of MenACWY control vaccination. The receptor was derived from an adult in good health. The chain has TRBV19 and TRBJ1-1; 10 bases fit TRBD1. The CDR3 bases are TGTGCCAGTACCATGGACAGGGGGGTTCGAGTAGCTTTCTTT. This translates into CASTMDRGVRVAFF.